This T cell receptor (beta chain) was sequenced during a study of response to subunit inactivated influenza vaccine. Findings of the study overall: Each seasonal influenza vaccination recruits few new T cells, the authors suggested.

CDR1 is SGHRS, CDR2 YFSETQ, per germline. This CDR3 has 16 amino acids. The V gene end was trimmed by 0 bases and the J gene end by 2 bases; junction bases not matched to a gene: 6. To note about this clonotype: Antigen specificity is unknown.

TCRdb used MiXCR to reprocess the RT-PCR reads, holding one entry per CDR3 protein. The table lists around 520,000 distinct CDR3 sequences, 12% of them singletons. The chain employs TRBV5-1 and TRBJ2-3; 7 bases line up with TRBD2. The TCR sequence derives from a man aged 45 to 65 who received an inactivated influenza vaccine. The sample here was PBMCs from blood, taken on the day of vaccination. CDR3 sequence: CASSLEPGGSTDTQYF. The CDR3 DNA sequence: TGCGCCAGCAGCTTGGAACCGGGGGGATCCACAGATACGCAGTATTTT.